The 3 T cell receptor beta chains presented below share a single source sample, sequenced in a study of tumor-infiltrating lymphocytes in localized non-small cell lung cancer. Sequencing was performed with immunoSEQ multiplex PCR; in TCRdb, only in-frame clones are kept and a portion is missing. This repertoire shows 6,000 or so clones, approximately 70% found once; its top ten account for 11% to 15%. Sequencing was performed on uninvolved lung tissue not adjacent to the tumor. Source of these receptors: a human donor with non-small cell lung cancer.

The chain joins TRBV14 to TRBJ1-2, with a possible D match to TRBD1 (6 bases). Germline CDR1 reads SGHDN; CDR2 reads FVKESK. CDR3 length: 16 amino acids. The V and J ends lost 1 base and 7 bases respectively, with 19 bases between them. Here the CDR3 DNA reads TGTGCCAGCAGCCAAGTAGGGGGGGCCAGAATCGGTGGCTACACCTTC. Its translation is CASSQVGGARIGGYTF.

This chain joins TRBV14 and TRBJ1-1, with TRBD1 matching 7 bases. There are 18 residues in the CDR3. Germline V gene data show CDR1 as SGHDN and CDR2 as FVKESK. Losses at the gene ends were 3 bases for V and 6 bases for J; bases not matched to a gene: 19. CDR3 DNA sequence: TGTGCCAGCAGCCAGGGGACAGCTGAACTCTTTACCCGGCCTGAAGCTTTCTTT. This sequence encodes CASSQGTAELFTRPEAFF.

V usage is TRBV7-2 and J usage is TRBJ1-1; 7 bases are a match to TRBD1. CDR1 and CDR2 (germline): SGHTA, FQGNSA. The CDR3 has 14 residues. V was pared by 5 bases and J by 1 base, with 4 bases of the junction left unmatched. The CDR3 loop reads CASSPQGTNTEAFF. For the CDR3, the DNA is TGTGCCAGCAGCCCACAGGGGACGAACACTGAAGCTTTCTTT.